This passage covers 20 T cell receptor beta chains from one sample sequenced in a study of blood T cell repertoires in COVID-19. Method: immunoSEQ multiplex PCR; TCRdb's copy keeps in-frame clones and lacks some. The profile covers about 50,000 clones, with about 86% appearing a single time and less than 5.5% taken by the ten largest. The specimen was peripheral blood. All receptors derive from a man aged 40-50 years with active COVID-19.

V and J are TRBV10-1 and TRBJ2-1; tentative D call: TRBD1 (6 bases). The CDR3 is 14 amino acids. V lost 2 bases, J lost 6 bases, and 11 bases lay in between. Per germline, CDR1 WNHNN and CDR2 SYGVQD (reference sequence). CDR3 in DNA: TGCGCCAGCAGTGAGGGACAGACTATCAATGAGCAGTTCTTC. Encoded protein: CASSEGQTINEQFF.

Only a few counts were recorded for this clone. The CDR3 here is CASTLGGDRHYEQYF. CDR3 bases: TGTGCCAGCACCCTGGGGGGGGACAGGCACTACGAGCAGTACTTC. This chain connects TRBV28 to TRBJ2-7; D possibly corresponds to TRBD1 (8 bases). CDR1 MDHEN and CDR2 SYDVKM come from the germline V gene. Trimming removed 7 bases at V and 3 bases at J, with 19 bases between. This CDR3 spans 15 amino acids.

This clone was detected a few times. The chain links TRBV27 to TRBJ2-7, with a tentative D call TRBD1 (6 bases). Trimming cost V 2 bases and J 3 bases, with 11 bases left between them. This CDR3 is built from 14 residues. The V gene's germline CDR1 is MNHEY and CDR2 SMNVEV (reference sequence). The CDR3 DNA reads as TGTGCCAGCAGTTTAATGGGGGACATCTACGAGCAGTACTTC. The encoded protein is CASSLMGDIYEQYF.

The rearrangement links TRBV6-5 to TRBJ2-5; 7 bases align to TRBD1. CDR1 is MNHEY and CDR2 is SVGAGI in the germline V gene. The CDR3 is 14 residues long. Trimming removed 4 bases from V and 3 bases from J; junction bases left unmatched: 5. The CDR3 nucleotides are TGTGCCAGCAGTTCCCGGGACAGTAAAGAGACCCAGTACTTC. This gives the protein CASSSRDSKETQYF.

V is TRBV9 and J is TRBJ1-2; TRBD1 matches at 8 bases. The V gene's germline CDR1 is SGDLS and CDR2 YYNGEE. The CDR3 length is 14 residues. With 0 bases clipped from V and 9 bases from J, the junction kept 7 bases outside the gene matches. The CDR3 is CASSVAPGQGSYTF. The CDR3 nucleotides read TGTGCCAGCAGCGTAGCTCCAGGACAGGGCAGCTACACCTTC.

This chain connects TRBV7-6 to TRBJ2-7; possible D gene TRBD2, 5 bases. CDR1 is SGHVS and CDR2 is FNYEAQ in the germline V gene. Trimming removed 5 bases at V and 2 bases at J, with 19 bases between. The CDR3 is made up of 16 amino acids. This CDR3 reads CASSLGLRSEAYEQYF. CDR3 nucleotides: TGTGCCAGCAGCCTAGGACTGAGGAGCGAGGCCTACGAGCAGTACTTC.

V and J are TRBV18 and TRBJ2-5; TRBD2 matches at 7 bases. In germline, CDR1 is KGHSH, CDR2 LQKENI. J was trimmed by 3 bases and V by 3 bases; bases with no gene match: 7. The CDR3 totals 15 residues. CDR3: CASSPLRLAEETQYF. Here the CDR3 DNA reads TGTGCCAGCTCACCCCTCCGACTAGCAGAAGAGACCCAGTACTTC.

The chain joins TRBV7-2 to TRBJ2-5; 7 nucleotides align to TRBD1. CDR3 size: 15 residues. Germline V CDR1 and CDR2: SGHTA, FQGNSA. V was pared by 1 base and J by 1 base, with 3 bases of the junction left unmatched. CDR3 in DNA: TGTGCCAGCAGCTTAGGGGGACAGAGCCAAGAGACCCAGTACTTC. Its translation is CASSLGGQSQETQYF.

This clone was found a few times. The CDR3 region is CASSLGAGPPNSPLHF. CDR3 DNA sequence: TGTGCCAGCAGCTTAGGGGCGGGGCCGCCTAATTCACCCCTCCACTTT. The chain carries TRBV7-2 and TRBJ1-6; maybe TRBD1 (5 bases). V gave up 1 base and J gave up 6 bases, with 13 bases separating them. The CDR3 spans 16 residues. Germline-derived CDR1 and CDR2 are SGHTA and FQGNSA.

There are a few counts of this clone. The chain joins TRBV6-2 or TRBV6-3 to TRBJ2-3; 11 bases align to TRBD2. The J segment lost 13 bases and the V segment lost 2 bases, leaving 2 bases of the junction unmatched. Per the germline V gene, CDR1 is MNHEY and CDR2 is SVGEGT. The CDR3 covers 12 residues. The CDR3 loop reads CASSYGTSGEYF. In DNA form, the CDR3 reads TGTGCCAGCAGTTACGGGACTAGCGGCGAGTATTTT.

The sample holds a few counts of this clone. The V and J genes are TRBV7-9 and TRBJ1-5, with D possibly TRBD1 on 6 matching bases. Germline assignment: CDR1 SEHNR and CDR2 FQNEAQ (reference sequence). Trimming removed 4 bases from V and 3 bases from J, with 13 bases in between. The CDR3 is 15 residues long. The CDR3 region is CASSSQRGYNQPQHF. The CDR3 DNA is TGTGCCAGCAGCTCTCAGAGGGGGTACAATCAGCCCCAGCATTTT.

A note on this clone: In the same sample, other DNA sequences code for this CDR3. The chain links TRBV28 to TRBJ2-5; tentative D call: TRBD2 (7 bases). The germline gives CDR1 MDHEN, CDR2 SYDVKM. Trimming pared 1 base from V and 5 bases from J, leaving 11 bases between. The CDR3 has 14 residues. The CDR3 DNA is TGTGCCAGCAGTTTATCGGGGGGCTCGGAGACCCAGTACTTC. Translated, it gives CASSLSGGSETQYF.

CDR3 coding DNA: TGTGCCAGTAGTATTTCCGGCTCTGGGGCCAACGTCCTGACTTTC. Translation gives CASSISGSGANVLTF. J is TRBJ2-6 and V is TRBV19, with D unclear. The CDR3 runs to 15 residues. V was pared by 3 bases and J by 0 bases, with 6 bases between. CDR1 is LNHDA and CDR2 is SQIVND in the germline V gene (reference sequence).

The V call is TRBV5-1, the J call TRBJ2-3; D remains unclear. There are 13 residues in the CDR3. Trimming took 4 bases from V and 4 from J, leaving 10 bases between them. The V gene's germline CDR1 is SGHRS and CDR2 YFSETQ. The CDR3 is CASSEARPDTQYF. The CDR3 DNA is TGCGCCAGCAGCGAGGCAAGACCAGATACGCAGTATTTT.

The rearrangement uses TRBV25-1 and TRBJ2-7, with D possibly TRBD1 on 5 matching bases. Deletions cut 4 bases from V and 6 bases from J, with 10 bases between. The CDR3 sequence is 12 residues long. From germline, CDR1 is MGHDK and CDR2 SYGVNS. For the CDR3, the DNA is TGTGCCAGCAGTGTCCAGGGCGGCGAGCAGTACTTC. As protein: CASSVQGGEQYF.

CDR3 region: CASSFEPGEQFF. Here the CDR3 DNA reads TGTGCCAGTAGTTTTGAGCCCGGTGAGCAGTTCTTC. The J gene is TRBJ2-1, the V gene TRBV19; D gene unclear. Germline lookup yields CDR1 LNHDA and CDR2 SQIVND (reference sequence). There are 12 residues in the CDR3. With 5 bases removed from V and 9 bases from J, the gap between germline ends came to 11 bases.

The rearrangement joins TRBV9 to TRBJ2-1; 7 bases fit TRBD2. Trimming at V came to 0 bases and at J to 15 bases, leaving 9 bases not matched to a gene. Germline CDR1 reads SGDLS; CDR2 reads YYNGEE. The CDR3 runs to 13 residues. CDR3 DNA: TGTGCCAGCAGCGTAGGGGGGAGGGGTTCACGGTTCTTC. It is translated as CASSVGGRGSRFF.

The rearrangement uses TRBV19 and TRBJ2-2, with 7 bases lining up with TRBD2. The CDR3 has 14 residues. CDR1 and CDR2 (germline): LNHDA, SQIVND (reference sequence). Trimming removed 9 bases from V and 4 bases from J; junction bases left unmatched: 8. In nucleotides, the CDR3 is TGTGCCAGCTCGCCACTAGCGCCCACCGGGGAGCTGTTTTTT. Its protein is CASSPLAPTGELFF.

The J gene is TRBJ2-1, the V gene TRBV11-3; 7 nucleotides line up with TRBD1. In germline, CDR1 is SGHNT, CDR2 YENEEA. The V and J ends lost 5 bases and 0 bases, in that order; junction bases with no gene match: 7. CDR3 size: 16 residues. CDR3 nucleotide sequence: TGTGCCAGCAGCCATAGGGGGACAGCCTCCTACAATGAGCAGTTCTTC. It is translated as CASSHRGTASYNEQFF.

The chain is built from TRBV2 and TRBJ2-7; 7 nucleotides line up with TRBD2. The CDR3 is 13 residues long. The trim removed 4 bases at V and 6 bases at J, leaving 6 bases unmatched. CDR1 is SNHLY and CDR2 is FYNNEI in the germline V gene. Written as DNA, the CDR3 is TGTGCCAGCAGTGGAGGGGAGGGTCTCGAGCAGTACTTC. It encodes CASSGGEGLEQYF. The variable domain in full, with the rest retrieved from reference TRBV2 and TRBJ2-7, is EPEVTQTPSHQVTQMGQEVILRCVPISNHLYFYWYRQILGQKVEFLVSFYNNEISEKSEIFDDQFSVERPDGSNFTLKIRSTKLEDSAMYFCASSGGEGLEQYFGPGTRLTVT.